Listed here is a single TCR beta chain. Data came from immunoSEQ multiplex PCR; TCRdb stores just in-frame clones and leaves some out. The table lists about 160,000 clones, 75% to 90% of them singletons. The germline V gene encodes CDR1 MNHEY and CDR2 SMNVEV (reference sequence). The CDR3 is made up of 15 amino acids. V was clipped by 6 bases and J by 6 bases; unmatched bases: 11. This entry comes from a study of blood T cell repertoires in COVID-19. This receptor was obtained from a woman in her sixties who had recovered from COVID-19. The genes are TRBV27 and TRBJ1-2; 9 bases agree with TRBD1. Specimen: PBMCs or T cells enriched from blood (not recorded which). CDR3 residues: CASRDPTGGVDGYTF. The CDR3 region has the DNA TGTGCCAGCAGGGACCCAACAGGGGGCGTCGATGGCTACACCTTC.